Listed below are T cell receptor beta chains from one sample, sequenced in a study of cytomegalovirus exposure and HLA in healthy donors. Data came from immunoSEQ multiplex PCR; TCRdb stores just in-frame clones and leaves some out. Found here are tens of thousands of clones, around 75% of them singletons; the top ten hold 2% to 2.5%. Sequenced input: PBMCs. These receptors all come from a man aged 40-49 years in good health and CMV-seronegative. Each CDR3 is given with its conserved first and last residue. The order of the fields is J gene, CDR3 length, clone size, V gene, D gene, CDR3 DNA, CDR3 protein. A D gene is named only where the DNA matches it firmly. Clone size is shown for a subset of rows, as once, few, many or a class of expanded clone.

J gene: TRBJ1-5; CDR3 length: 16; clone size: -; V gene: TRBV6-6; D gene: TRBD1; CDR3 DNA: TGTGCCAGCAGTTACGGAGCAGGGGGAACGGTTCAGCCCCAGCATTTT; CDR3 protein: CASSYGAGGTVQPQHF
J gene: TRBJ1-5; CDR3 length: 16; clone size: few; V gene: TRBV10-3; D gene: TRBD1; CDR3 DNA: TGTGCCATCAGTGAGTCTAACAGGGGGATTGGGCAGCCCCAGCATTTT; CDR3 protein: CAISESNRGIGQPQHF
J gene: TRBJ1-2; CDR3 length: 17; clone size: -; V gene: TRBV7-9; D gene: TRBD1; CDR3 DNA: TGTGCCAGCAGACGAGAAACAGGGGCCTCTGGGGACTATGGCTACACCTTC; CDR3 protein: CASRRETGASGDYGYTF
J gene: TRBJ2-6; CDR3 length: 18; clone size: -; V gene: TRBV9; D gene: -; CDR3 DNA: TGTGCCAGCAGCGTAGATGGCGGGAAGAGCTCTGGGGCCAACGTCCTGACTTTC; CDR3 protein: CASSVDGGKSSGANVLTF
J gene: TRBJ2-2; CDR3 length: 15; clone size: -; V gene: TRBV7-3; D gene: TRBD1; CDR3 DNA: TGTGCCAGCAGCTCCGCTAACAGGGGAACCGGGGAGCTGTTTTTT; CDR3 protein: CASSSANRGTGELFF
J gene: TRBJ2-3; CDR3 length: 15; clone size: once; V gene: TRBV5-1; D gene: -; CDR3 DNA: TGCGCCAGCAGCAGACTACCCCGACCGGGTGATACGCAGTATTTT; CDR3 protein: CASSRLPRPGDTQYF
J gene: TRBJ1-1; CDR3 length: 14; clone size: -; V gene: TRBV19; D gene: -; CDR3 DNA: TGTGCCAGTAGTATCTCGGGGGAGGGGACTGAAGCTTTCTTT; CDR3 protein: CASSISGEGTEAFF
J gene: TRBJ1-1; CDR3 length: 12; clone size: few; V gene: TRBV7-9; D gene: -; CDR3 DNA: TGTGCCAGCAGCCCAGGGCCCACTGAAGCTTTCTTT; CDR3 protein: CASSPGPTEAFF
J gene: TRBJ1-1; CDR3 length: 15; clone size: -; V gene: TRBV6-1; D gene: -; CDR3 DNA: TGTGCCAGCAGTGAAGCCCCCAGACAGAACACTGAAGCTTTCTTT; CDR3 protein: CASSEAPRQNTEAFF
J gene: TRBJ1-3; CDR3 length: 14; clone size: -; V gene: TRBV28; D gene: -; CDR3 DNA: TGTGCCAGCAGCTTGGGGGGCTCTGGAAACACCATATATTTT; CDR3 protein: CASSLGGSGNTIYF
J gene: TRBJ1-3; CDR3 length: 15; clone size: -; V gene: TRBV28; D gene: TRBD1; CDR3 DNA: TGTGCCAGCAGTTTAAGGACAGGGACTGGAAACACCATATATTTT; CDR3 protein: CASSLRTGTGNTIYF